This T cell receptor (beta chain) was observed in a study of T cells after yellow fever vaccination. General study points: A large majority of primary-vaccination clones showed up again after the booster (around 95% CD4, around 85% CD8). CD4 and CD8 compartments shared a small share of clonotypes, likely from convergent recombination. When the response was secondary, it was weaker but reached its peak faster, day 5 versus 15.

The TCR cDNA carried a universal primer site and UMIs from 5'RACE template switching. TCRdb itself ran the 5' RACE reads through MiXCR, one entry per CDR3 protein. Among 450,000 to 600,000 distinct CDR3 sequences, roughly 14% were seen once, and the ten largest hold around 15%. This CDR3 is built from 19 residues. V lost 4 bases to trimming and J lost 8 bases, with 29 bases between them. Germline-derived CDR1 and CDR2 are MGHRA and YSYEKL. About this clonotype itself: The target antigen is unknown.

The chain couples TRBV4-1 to TRBJ2-2; D is possibly TRBD2 (6 bases). The sequenced sample was PBMCs, obtained on the day of the yellow fever booster vaccination. The receptor was derived from a man younger than 40 who received the YFV17D yellow fever vaccine. The CDR3 loop is CASSPRLFRRESTGGELFF. The CDR3 nucleotides read TGCGCCAGCAGCCCTAGACTTTTTCGGAGGGAGTCCACCGGTGGGGAGCTGTTTTTT.